This T cell receptor beta chain appears in the sequencing data of a study of CD8 T cells in Susac syndrome. Study-level background: At blood draw, Susac syndrome patients were therapy-naive, on corticosteroids, or on intravenous immunoglobulin alone. Overall study results and limits: CD8+ clonal expansion in Susac was maximal in TEMRA cells and in active patients.

The V gene lost 0 bases and the J gene lost 7 bases, with 9 bases spanning the gap. The CDR3 spans 13 residues. Per the germline V gene, CDR1 is DFQATT and CDR2 is SNEGSKA (reference sequence). RNA, at roughly 0.45 to 1 ug, was reverse transcribed with random hexamers. Using its own MiXCR run on the immunoSEQ multiplex PCR reads, TCRdb lists one record per CDR3 protein. The sample carries some 200,000 distinct CDR3 sequences, 85% to 95% recorded once. TCR beta was sequenced from blood CD8+ and CD4+ T cells. The Susac syndrome patients fit the recently defined diagnostic criteria for definite or probable disease. A remark on this clonotype: Its specificity is not known.

Sequencing was done on a sample of CD8+ T cells from PBMCs. The clonotype comes from a human donor with Susac syndrome. J is TRBJ2-2 and V is TRBV20-1, with D hard to call. The CDR3, as DNA: TGCAGTGCTAGAGATTTCAGCCTCGGGGAGCTGTTTTTT. Encoded protein: CSARDFSLGELFF.